One sample yielded the 10 T cell receptor beta chains listed below, sequenced in a study of blood T cell repertoires in COVID-19. The table came from immunoSEQ multiplex PCR; TCRdb's copy has only in-frame clones and leaves some out. This sample carries around 280,000 clones, approximately 90% of them seen once, and the ten largest clones take around 5.8%. The source material was PBMCs or T cells enriched from blood (not recorded which). Receptors were obtained from a woman aged 40 to 49 who had recovered from COVID-19.

This chain connects TRBV6-5 to TRBJ1-4; possible D gene TRBD1, 5 bases. The CDR3 is 14 residues long. Germline V lookup: CDR1 MNHEY, CDR2 SVGAGI. The V and J ends lost 0 bases and 8 bases respectively, with 10 bases between them. CDR3 coding DNA: TGTGCCAGCAGTTACTCAGGGGCGGGAGAAAAACTGTTTTTT. Protein sequence: CASSYSGAGEKLFF.

The V and J genes are TRBV3-1 (or the pseudogene TRBV3-2) and TRBJ2-7; TRBD1 matches at 8 bases. The CDR3 consists of 15 residues. V was pared by 1 base and J by 2 bases, with 4 bases of the junction left unmatched. Germline V CDR1 and CDR2: LGHDT, YNNKEL (reference sequence). As DNA, the CDR3 is TGTGCCAGCAGCCAAGCGCCGGGACAGGCCTACGAGCAGTACTTC. Protein product: CASSQAPGQAYEQYF.

This clone was detected only once. The rearrangement joins TRBV28 to TRBJ2-1; the match to TRBD1 covers 9 bases. Trimming took 4 bases from V and 4 from J; bases not matched to a gene: 5. In germline, CDR1 is MDHEN, CDR2 SYDVKM. This CDR3 has 15 residues. CDR3: CASSYGGQGYNEQFF. DNA for the CDR3: TGTGCCAGCAGTTACGGGGGACAGGGTTACAATGAGCAGTTCTTC.

This clone was seen just once. The CDR3 nucleotides are TGTGCCAGCAGTCGGACTAGCGGTAGAAGGTCCTACGAGCAGTACTTC. Protein: CASSRTSGRRSYEQYF. The gene calls are TRBV28 and TRBJ2-7; 10 bases align to TRBD2. The trim removed 5 bases at V and 1 base at J, leaving 8 bases unmatched. The V gene's germline CDR1 is MDHEN and CDR2 SYDVKM. The CDR3 runs to 16 residues.

This sequence joins TRBV6-5 and TRBJ1-2; TRBD1 agrees at 7 bases. This CDR3 contains 12 residues. Germline lookup yields CDR1 MNHEY and CDR2 SVGAGI. CDR3 DNA: TGTGCGATAAGAGGGGGCGGCTATGGCTACACCTTC. It translates to CAIRGGGYGYTF.

The chain uses TRBV6-4 and TRBJ2-3; D is perhaps TRBD2 (6 bases). V lost 2 bases and J 0 bases, leaving 12 bases between the germline ends. This CDR3 contains 16 residues. The germline CDR1 and CDR2 sequences are MRHNA and SNTAGT. CDR3 loop: CASSDAGSFSTDTQYF. The DNA for the CDR3 is TGTGCCAGCAGTGACGCCGGGAGCTTTAGCACAGATACGCAGTATTTT.

The chain employs TRBV24-1 and TRBJ2-5; TRBD2 matches 14 bases. J gave up 1 base and V 3 bases, and 6 bases lay outside the gene matches. This CDR3 is 18 amino acids long. The germline V gene has CDR1 KGHDR and CDR2 SFDVKD. The CDR3 reads CATSDPGLAGGPQETQYF. The CDR3 nucleotides are TGTGCCACCAGTGATCCCGGACTAGCGGGAGGCCCCCAAGAGACCCAGTACTTC.

This chain links TRBV6-5 with TRBJ2-5; TRBD2 matches 13 bases. In germline, CDR1 is MNHEY, CDR2 SVGAGI. This CDR3 is 14 amino acids long. V lost 6 bases to trimming and J lost 4 bases; unmatched junction nucleotides: 2. The CDR3 region is CASRRLAGGETQYF. In nucleotides, the CDR3 is TGTGCCAGCAGAAGACTAGCGGGAGGAGAGACCCAGTACTTC.

The V call is TRBV6-5, the J call TRBJ1-6; D ambiguous. Per germline, CDR1 MNHEY and CDR2 SVGAGI. The CDR3 runs to 13 residues. The germline V and J ends were trimmed by 6 bases and 8 bases, with 11 bases remaining between them. CDR3 in DNA: TGTGCCAGCAGGGAGACTAACGATTCACCCCTCCACTTT. Protein: CASRETNDSPLHF.

This clone was seen a few times. The chain links TRBV30 to TRBJ1-4; 9 nucleotides agree with TRBD1. This CDR3 contains 15 residues. J gave up 8 bases and V 0 bases, and 7 bases lay outside the gene matches. Germline assignment: CDR1 GTSNPN and CDR2 SVGIG (reference sequence). The CDR3 DNA reads TGTGCCTGGAGTGTATGGGGACAGGGAAGCGAAAAACTGTTTTTT. Its translation is CAWSVWGQGSEKLFF.